The 15 T cell receptor beta chains given below trace back to one sample, sequenced in a study of blood T cell repertoires in COVID-19 (dated by TCRdb to the early 2020s). Libraries were prepared through the immunoSEQ multiplex PCR assay. What TCRdb holds here is the immuneACCESS table cut down to in-frame rearrangements. Part of the clones is not present; checked against another copy, under half of the missing clones reflect an unresolved V gene, and the others are unexplained. In all, the sample holds 210,000 or so clones, and 70% to 90% of those were seen once. 10% of the sample is held by the ten biggest clonotypes. The sample comprised peripheral blood. These receptors originate from a woman aged 80 or over with acute or convalescent COVID-19.

This clone was detected a few times. The rearrangement joins TRBV20-1 to TRBJ1-2; D remains unclear. There are 10 residues in the CDR3. The germline V gene encodes CDR1 DFQATT and CDR2 SNEGSKA (reference sequence). The germline V and J ends were trimmed by 4 bases and 10 bases, with 10 bases remaining between them. The CDR3 reads CSAMAPDYTF. Written as DNA, the CDR3 is TGCAGTGCTATGGCCCCAGACTACACCTTC.

The chain carries TRBV19 and TRBJ2-2; 9 nucleotides line up with TRBD1. This CDR3 is 21 amino acids long. Germline CDR1 and CDR2: LNHDA and SQIVND (reference sequence). The ends lost 4 bases at V and 6 bases at J; junction bases unmatched: 24. The CDR3 loop is CASSTPRSDRGGPGKPGELFF. CDR3 DNA: TGTGCCAGTAGTACACCGCGATCGGACAGGGGAGGGCCAGGCAAACCCGGGGAGCTGTTTTTT.

The chain uses TRBV19 and TRBJ2-7, with TRBD2 identical over 13 bases. Germline V gene sequence: CDR1 LNHDA, CDR2 SQIVND (reference sequence). V was pared by 5 bases and J by 7 bases, with 11 bases of the junction left unmatched. The CDR3 spans 16 residues. In nucleotides, the CDR3 is TGTGCCAGTAGTCCAGAACTAGCGGGAGGGCCTTATGAGCAGTACTTC. This translates into CASSPELAGGPYEQYF.

V and J are TRBV10-3 and TRBJ2-3, with D hard to call. Germline CDR1 reads ENHRY; CDR2 reads SYGVKD. The CDR3 spans 14 residues. V lost 0 bases, J lost 0 bases, and 4 bases lay in between. The CDR3 reads CAISESTSTDTQYF. Written as DNA, the CDR3 is TGTGCCATCAGTGAGTCGACTAGCACAGATACGCAGTATTTT.

The chain links TRBV19 to TRBJ2-5; a weak D match, TRBD2 (5 bases). The CDR3 totals 11 residues. V lost 5 bases, J lost 7 bases, and 8 bases lay in between. The germline V gene has CDR1 LNHDA and CDR2 SQIVND (reference sequence). This CDR3 is CASSSLATQYF. In DNA form, the CDR3 reads TGTGCCAGTAGTTCCCTAGCGACCCAGTACTTC.

The J gene is TRBJ2-3, the V gene TRBV7-2; D unresolved. Germline V gene lookup returns CDR1 SGHTA and CDR2 FQGNSA. This CDR3 comprises 16 residues. V was trimmed by 0 bases and J by 6 bases, leaving 16 bases between them. In DNA form, the CDR3 reads TGTGCCAGCAGCTTAGCATCGGCCGCGATGAGGGATACGCAGTATTTT. This gives the protein CASSLASAAMRDTQYF.

This clone was observed a single time. The rearrangement uses TRBV5-8 and TRBJ1-5; 8 bases are a match to TRBD1. Germline-derived CDR1 and CDR2 are SGHTS and YDEGEE. With V trimmed by 4 bases and J by 4 bases, 4 bases remained unmatched. The CDR3 totals 14 residues. The CDR3 region is CASSARTGNQPQHF. CDR3 in DNA: TGTGCCAGCAGCGCACGGACAGGGAATCAGCCCCAGCATTTT.

The sample holds one count of this clone. This chain joins TRBV27 and TRBJ2-2; no firm D call. This CDR3 has 13 amino acids. Germline CDR1 is MNHEY and CDR2 is SMNVEV (reference sequence). Trimming stripped 6 bases from V and 0 bases from J, with 5 bases between. CDR3 nucleotides: TGTGCCAGCAGAGACTCGAACACCGGGGAGCTGTTTTTT. Translating gives CASRDSNTGELFF.

This clone was detected only a few times. V and J are TRBV4-3 and TRBJ2-7, with no clear D. The V gene lost 1 base and the J gene lost 3 bases, with 7 bases spanning the gap. Germline-derived CDR1 and CDR2 are LGHNA and YSLEER. The CDR3 is 13 amino acids. The CDR3 bases are TGCGCCAGCAGCCAAGGGGCCCACTACGAGCAGTACTTC. Protein sequence: CASSQGAHYEQYF.

V and J are TRBV4-1 and TRBJ1-5; no firm D call. The germline CDR1 and CDR2 sequences are MGHRA and YSYEKL. The CDR3 length is 13 residues. With 1 base removed from V and 6 bases from J, the gap between germline ends came to 7 bases. DNA of the CDR3: TGCGCCAGCAGCCAAGCCCTGGCTCAGCCCCAGCATTTT. Its protein is CASSQALAQPQHF.

V usage is TRBV5-6 and J usage is TRBJ2-7; TRBD1 aligns across 8 bases. This CDR3 is built from 13 residues. Germline CDR1 SGHDT, CDR2 YYEEEE. Trimming removed 0 bases from V and 7 bases from J; junction bases left unmatched: 3. CDR3 amino acids: CASSLDRGIEQYF. As DNA, the CDR3 is TGTGCCAGCAGCTTGGACAGGGGGATAGAGCAGTACTTC.

The chain couples TRBV6-1 to TRBJ2-3; 10 positions agree with TRBD2. Trimming removed 1 base from V and 4 bases from J; junction bases left unmatched: 8. Per the germline V gene, CDR1 is MNHNS and CDR2 is SASEGT. The CDR3 extends over 17 amino acids. The CDR3 nucleotides are TGTGCCAGCAGTGAAGGGCGGCTAGCGGGAGCCCCAGATACGCAGTATTTT. It specifies CASSEGRLAGAPDTQYF.

The chain has TRBV7-9 and TRBJ1-1, with a possible D match to TRBD1 (6 bases). CDR1 is SEHNR, CDR2 FQNEAQ, per germline (reference sequence). V lost 5 bases, J lost 7 bases, and 14 bases lay in between. The CDR3 has 13 amino acids. The CDR3 region is CASSAQGKSEAFF. In nucleotides, the CDR3 is TGTGCCAGCAGCGCGCAGGGGAAGAGTGAAGCTTTCTTT.

The chain has TRBV13 and TRBJ1-1; TRBD1 matches 8 bases. V gave up 3 bases and J gave up 5 bases; unmatched junction bases: 11. In germline, CDR1 is PRHDT, CDR2 FYEKMQ (reference sequence). CDR3 size: 16 residues. The CDR3 sequence: CASSLVGRTGKTEAFF. The CDR3 DNA reads TGTGCCAGCAGCTTGGTGGGCCGGACAGGGAAGACTGAAGCTTTCTTT.

The gene calls are TRBV23-1 and TRBJ2-2, with 10 bases aligning to TRBD1. Being an ORF, TRBV23-1 has a function that is uncertain. V shed 2 bases and J 6 bases; nucleotides not matched to a gene: 6. This CDR3 spans 16 amino acids. The CDR3 sequence is CASSQNGTGVAGELFF. The CDR3 DNA is TGCGCCAGCAGTCAAAATGGGACAGGGGTGGCCGGGGAGCTGTTTTTT.